Here is one TCR beta chain with its context. This sample is part of a study of blood T cell repertoires in COVID-19. Study-wide background: The cDNA or gDNA used as material had been derived from T cells, B-cell-depleted T cells, or PBMCs.

Trimming cost V 3 bases and J 4 bases, with 10 bases left between them. The CDR3 sequence is 15 residues long. Germline V gives CDR1 KGHSH, CDR2 LQKENI. Authors' analysis steps: Quantification of nucleated cells was approximated via reference gene primer amplification. Measured with immunoSEQ multiplex PCR; TCRdb has only the in-frame clones, and not every one. D and trimming were read from the DNA, whereas the V and J calls and clone size are those reported in that table. The profile shows over 200,000 clones, roughly 89% of them singletons. The receptor's source is a man aged 30-40 years who had recovered from COVID-19. The sequencing sample was made of peripheral blood. The chain couples TRBV18 to TRBJ2-6; D call uncertain. The CDR3 nucleotides read TGTGCCAGCTCACCTCGGGTGCCAGGGGCCAACGTCCTGACTTTC. This codes for CASSPRVPGANVLTF.